Following are 23 T cell receptor beta chains from one sample sequenced in a study of T cell responses to AZD1222 COVID-19 vaccine. Some clones are missing from TCRdb's copy, which holds only in-frame ones; the method was immunoSEQ multiplex PCR. The sample consists of 120,000 to 150,000 clones, roughly four fifths of them appearing once. The source was peripheral blood, collected on day 0 of MenACWY control vaccination. The origin of the receptors is an adult in good health.

The chain couples TRBV11-2 to TRBJ2-2; TRBD1 matches at 8 bases. CDR3 length: 15 amino acids. Germline V CDR1 and CDR2: SGHAT, FQNNGV. V lost 5 bases, J lost 4 bases, and 6 bases stayed unmatched. The CDR3: CASSTHRGSTGELFF. In DNA form, the CDR3 reads TGTGCCAGCAGCACGCACAGGGGGAGCACCGGGGAGCTGTTTTTT.

The chain joins TRBV5-1 to TRBJ2-1; the D is unclear. The germline CDR1 and CDR2 sequences are SGHRS and YFSETQ. The length of the CDR3 is 12 residues. V lost 4 bases and J lost 4, with 6 bases in between. The CDR3 loop is CASSLDYNEQFF. Written as DNA, the CDR3 is TGCGCCAGCAGCCTAGATTACAATGAGCAGTTCTTC.

J is TRBJ2-5 and V is TRBV12-5; 7 bases are shared with TRBD2. The trim removed 1 base at V and 1 base at J, leaving 3 bases unmatched. CDR3 length: 15 amino acids. Germline V CDR1 and CDR2: LGHNT, FRNRAP. CDR3 sequence: CASGLGGGGQETQYF. The CDR3 DNA reads TGTGCTAGTGGTTTGGGGGGGGGAGGCCAAGAGACCCAGTACTTC.

The chain has TRBV19 and TRBJ2-5; possibly TRBD1 for D (6 bases). Germline V gives CDR1 LNHDA, CDR2 SQIVND (reference sequence). The CDR3 has 14 residues. The V and J ends lost 4 bases and 5 bases respectively, with 14 bases between them. CDR3: CASSTLSQGETQYF. CDR3 coding DNA: TGTGCCAGTAGTACCCTTTCCCAGGGGGAGACCCAGTACTTC.

This sequence joins TRBV4-2 and TRBJ2-2; possibly TRBD1 for D (5 bases). This CDR3 region has 14 residues. Germline lookup yields CDR1 LGHNA and CDR2 YNFKEQ. Trimming took 1 base from V and 7 from J, leaving 10 bases between them. Here the CDR3 DNA reads TGTGCCAGCAGCCAAGTTAGGGGTGACGGGGAGCTGTTTTTT. Its protein is CASSQVRGDGELFF.

This chain links TRBV24-1 with TRBJ2-3, with TRBD1 matching 8 bases. CDR3 length: 16 residues. The J segment lost 7 bases and the V segment lost 3 bases, leaving 11 bases of the junction unmatched. Germline loops: CDR1 KGHDR, CDR2 SFDVKD. CDR3 in amino acids: CATSDTTGVILNTQYF. The CDR3 nucleotides are TGTGCCACCAGTGATACGACAGGGGTGATTCTAAATACGCAGTATTTT.

The J gene is TRBJ2-6, the V gene TRBV9; D call uncertain. Trimming stripped 2 bases from V and 1 base from J, with 7 bases between. The CDR3 is 15 amino acids. Germline values: CDR1 SGDLS, CDR2 YYNGEE. The CDR3 DNA reads TGTGCCAGCAGCGTGAGATCGTCTGGGGCCAACGTCCTGACTTTC. This sequence encodes CASSVRSSGANVLTF.

This rearrangement joins TRBV18 to TRBJ2-6; 8 nucleotides match TRBD1. This CDR3 has 16 amino acids. The germline CDR1 and CDR2 sequences are KGHSH and LQKENI. V gave up 4 bases and J gave up 2 bases; unmatched junction bases: 4. The CDR3 region has the DNA TGTGCCAGCTCACTCCAGGGGGCGGCTGGGGCCAACGTCCTGACTTTC. Translating it yields CASSLQGAAGANVLTF.

The chain recombines TRBV7-2 with TRBJ2-7; TRBD2 aligns across 11 bases. This CDR3 has 17 amino acids. The germline V gene encodes CDR1 SGHTA and CDR2 FQGNSA. The trim removed 3 bases at V and 3 bases at J, leaving 10 bases unmatched. Here the CDR3 DNA reads TGTGCCAGCAGCTTTTATTTGACTAGCGGGGCTTACTACGAGCAGTACTTC. It encodes CASSFYLTSGAYYEQYF.

As regards this clone: One end of the junction varies from germline; a read error may be responsible. This chain links TRBV18 with TRBJ2-2; 7 positions agree with TRBD1. CDR1 is KGHSH, CDR2 LQKENI, per germline. This CDR3 has 16 amino acids. The CDR3 protein is CANSPPRGIVAGELFF. The CDR3 DNA reads TGTGCCAACTCACCACCCAGGGGGATCGTGGCCGGGGAGCTGTTTTTT. Together with reference TRBV18 and TRBJ2-2, the CDR3 gives the full variable domain: NAGVMQNPRHLVRRRGQEARLRCSPMKGHSHVYWYRQLPEEGLKFMVYLQKENIIDESGMPKERFSAEFPKEGPSILRIQQVVRGDSAAYFCANSPPRGIVAGELFFGEGSRLTVL.

This rearrangement joins TRBV19 to TRBJ1-1; no clear D gene. The CDR3 totals 14 residues. Germline assignment: CDR1 LNHDA and CDR2 SQIVND (reference sequence). Deletions cut 5 bases from V and 1 base from J, with 11 bases between. The CDR3 coding sequence is TGTGCCAGTAGTTTTTCCGGGAGGAACACTGAAGCTTTCTTT. Protein: CASSFSGRNTEAFF.

This rearrangement joins TRBV19 to TRBJ1-3; tentatively, D is TRBD1 (6 bases). Trimming took 3 bases from V and 4 from J, leaving 13 bases between them. This CDR3 region has 15 residues. Germline V lookup: CDR1 LNHDA, CDR2 SQIVND (reference sequence). CDR3 nucleotide sequence: TGTGCCAGTAGTATCAACAGGGAATCAGGAAACACCATATATTTT. This codes for CASSINRESGNTIYF.

The chain recombines TRBV4-2 with TRBJ1-2, with 8 bases lining up with TRBD1. Per germline, CDR1 LGHNA and CDR2 YNFKEQ. The V segment lost 4 bases and the J segment 4 bases; nucleotides outside the gene matches: 11. CDR3 length: 16 residues. The CDR3 is CASSPSLTGGVYGYTF. CDR3 coding DNA: TGTGCCAGCAGCCCAAGCCTCACAGGGGGAGTCTATGGCTACACCTTC.

This chain uses TRBV30 with TRBJ1-2; no reliable D call. Trimming left V 5 bases short and J 8 bases short, with 21 bases between. The length of the CDR3 is 14 residues. Germline CDR1 is GTSNPN and CDR2 is SVGIG (reference sequence). CDR3 bases: TGTGCCTGGGGGGTGCGGAGAGGCGTCGGCGGCTACACCTTC. This gives the protein CAWGVRRGVGGYTF. Looking up the rest from reference TRBV30 and TRBJ1-2 gives the full variable domain: SQTIHQWPATLVQPVGSPLSLECTVEGTSNPNLYWYRQAAGRGLQLLFYSVGIGQISSEVPQNLSASRPQDRQFILSSKKLLLSDSGFYLCAWGVRRGVGGYTFGSGTRLTVV.

V and J are TRBV3-1 (or the pseudogene TRBV3-2) and TRBJ2-2; D gene uncertain. Germline values: CDR1 LGHDT, CDR2 YNNKEL (reference sequence). The V end was cut by 4 bases, the J end by 7 bases, with 7 bases between. CDR3 length: 12 residues. This CDR3 reads CASSPGRGELFF. Written as DNA, the CDR3 is TGTGCCAGCAGCCCCGGCCGCGGGGAGCTGTTTTTT.

The V and J genes are TRBV5-1 and TRBJ1-4; D gene ambiguous. Germline lookup yields CDR1 SGHRS and CDR2 YFSETQ. The V and J ends lost 5 bases and 8 bases respectively, with 10 bases between them. The CDR3 length is 12 residues. This chain's CDR3 is CASRDSGEKLFF. Here the CDR3 DNA reads TGCGCCAGCAGGGACTCGGGGGAAAAACTGTTTTTT.

The chain joins TRBV5-1 to TRBJ2-5, with 13 bases that match TRBD2. Trimming at V came to 3 bases and at J to 3 bases, leaving 2 bases not matched to a gene. The CDR3 loop spans 15 amino acids. The germline gives CDR1 SGHRS, CDR2 YFSETQ. DNA for the CDR3: TGCGCCAGCAGCTACGGGACTAGCGGGGAAGAGACCCAGTACTTC. This sequence encodes CASSYGTSGEETQYF.

The chain carries TRBV20-1 and TRBJ1-2; D is perhaps TRBD1 (6 bases). Germline CDR1 and CDR2: DFQATT and SNEGSKA (reference sequence). The length of the CDR3 is 10 residues. The V gene lost 8 bases and the J gene lost 4 bases, with 8 bases spanning the gap. CDR3 protein: CSTDSYGYTF. The DNA of the CDR3 is TGCAGTACGGACAGCTATGGCTACACCTTC.

The V gene is TRBV10-1, the J gene TRBJ1-1; no clear D. The CDR3 spans 14 residues. Germline values: CDR1 WNHNN, CDR2 SYGVQD (reference sequence). Trimming took 4 bases from V and 5 from J, leaving 14 bases between them. CDR3 nucleotides: TGCGCCAGCAGTGCCACTGTCCCGGGAACTGAAGCTTTCTTT. Its protein product is CASSATVPGTEAFF.

V gene TRBV3-1 (or the pseudogene TRBV3-2) combines with J gene TRBJ1-1; D call uncertain. Trimming removed 1 base from V and 7 bases from J, with 13 bases in between. This CDR3 region has 14 residues. Germline-derived CDR1 and CDR2 are LGHDT and YNNKEL (reference sequence). The DNA of the CDR3 is TGTGCCAGCAGCCAAGTCATGCGGACTAATGAAGCTTTCTTT. This codes for CASSQVMRTNEAFF.

Only a few counts were recorded for this clone. The gene calls are TRBV19 and TRBJ1-4; a weak D match, TRBD1 (5 bases). V was pared by 3 bases and J by 12 bases, with 17 bases between. Germline V lookup: CDR1 LNHDA, CDR2 SQIVND (reference sequence). The CDR3 is made up of 14 amino acids. CDR3 nucleotide sequence: TGTGCCAGTAGTATGGCAGGGTACCGAGGGGAACTGTTTTTT. Amino acid sequence: CASSMAGYRGELFF.

The chain links TRBV9 to TRBJ2-3; the match to TRBD1 covers 10 bases. The CDR3 extends over 14 amino acids. The V and J ends lost 2 bases and 5 bases, in that order; junction bases with no gene match: 2. Germline CDR1 is SGDLS and CDR2 is YYNGEE. CDR3 protein: CASSVGQGKDTQYF. The CDR3 DNA is TGTGCCAGCAGCGTGGGACAGGGGAAAGATACGCAGTATTTT.

This rearrangement joins TRBV5-1 to TRBJ1-1, with D possibly being TRBD1 (5 bases). The CDR3 is made up of 16 amino acids. Deletions cut 0 bases from V and 1 base from J, with 13 bases between. Germline CDR1 SGHRS, CDR2 YFSETQ. CDR3 residues: CASSLEGAPGNTEAFF. Written as DNA, the CDR3 is TGCGCCAGCAGCTTGGAAGGGGCCCCTGGGAACACTGAAGCTTTCTTT.